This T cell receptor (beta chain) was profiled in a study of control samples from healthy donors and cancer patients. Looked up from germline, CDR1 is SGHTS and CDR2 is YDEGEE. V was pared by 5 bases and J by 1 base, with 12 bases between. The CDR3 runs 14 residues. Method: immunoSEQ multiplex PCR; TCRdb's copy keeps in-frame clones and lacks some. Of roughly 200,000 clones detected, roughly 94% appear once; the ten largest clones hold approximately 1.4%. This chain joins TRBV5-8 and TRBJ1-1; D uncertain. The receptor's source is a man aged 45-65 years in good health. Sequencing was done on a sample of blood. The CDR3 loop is CASSRRTENTEAFF. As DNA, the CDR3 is TGTGCCAGCAGTCGGCGGACGGAGAACACTGAAGCTTTCTTT. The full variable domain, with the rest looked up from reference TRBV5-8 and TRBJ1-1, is EAGVTQSPTHLIKTRGQQATLRCSPISGHTSVYWYQQALGLGLQFLLWYDEGEERNRGNFPPRFSGRQFPNYSSELNVNALELEDSALYLCASSRRTENTEAFFGQGTRLTVV.